The 30 T cell receptor beta chains below were found in one sample sequenced in a study of blood T cell repertoires in COVID-19. Produced via immunoSEQ multiplex PCR; TCRdb's table is partial and in-frame only. The data contain roughly 150,000 clones, approximately 86% of them seen just once; the ten biggest clones take up more than 2%. The sequenced material came from peripheral blood. Receptor source: a woman between 70 and 85 years old with acute or convalescent COVID-19.

The rearrangement uses TRBV11-3 and TRBJ1-1; no clear D gene. The CDR3 is made up of 13 amino acids. Trimming took off 2 bases at V and 5 bases at J, with 9 bases between the two ends. Germline V CDR1 and CDR2: SGHNT, YENEEA. CDR3 in amino acids: CASSLSWATEAFF. The CDR3 DNA reads TGTGCCAGCAGCTTAAGTTGGGCGACTGAAGCTTTCTTT.

The table lists this clone with a count of one. The chain combines TRBV15 with TRBJ2-5; D call uncertain. This CDR3 region has 13 residues. Germline values: CDR1 LNHNV, CDR2 YYDKDF (reference sequence). V was trimmed by 0 bases and J by 1 base, leaving 3 bases between them. CDR3 residues: CATSRDFQETQYF. In DNA form, the CDR3 reads TGTGCCACCAGCAGAGACTTCCAAGAGACCCAGTACTTC.

The rearrangement uses TRBV20-1 and TRBJ1-2, with 9 bases fitting TRBD1. Germline values: CDR1 DFQATT, CDR2 SNEGSKA (reference sequence). There are 11 residues in the CDR3. CDR3 nucleotides: TGCAGACCGACAGGGGGGTATGGCTACACCTTC. This encodes CRPTGGYGYTF.

The rearrangement joins TRBV6-5 to TRBJ1-2; the match to TRBD1 covers 7 bases. The CDR3 is made up of 14 amino acids. Germline V gene lookup returns CDR1 MNHEY and CDR2 SVGAGI. J gave up 2 bases and V 6 bases, and 6 bases lay outside the gene matches. The CDR3 is CASRKGAGNYGYTF. The DNA of the CDR3 is TGTGCCAGCAGGAAGGGGGCAGGGAACTATGGCTACACCTTC.

This chain joins TRBV28 and TRBJ1-3; no definite D call. Trimming cost V 6 bases and J 0 bases, with 6 bases left between them. The germline V gene has CDR1 MDHEN and CDR2 SYDVKM. CDR3 length equals 13 residues. As DNA, the CDR3 is TGTGCCAGCAGGCCGAGCTCTGGAAACACCATATATTTT. It specifies CASRPSSGNTIYF.

The rearrangement uses TRBV5-6 and TRBJ1-3; D is undetermined. The germline CDR1 and CDR2 sequences are SGHDT and YYEEEE. CDR3 length: 15 residues. V lost 1 base to trimming and J lost 2 bases, with 10 bases between them. CDR3 protein: CASSLRGLAGNTIYF. DNA of the CDR3: TGTGCCAGCAGCTTGCGCGGGCTGGCTGGAAACACCATATATTTT.

The chain is built from TRBV5-1 and TRBJ1-1; TRBD1 matches at 8 bases. V lost 1 base and J lost 10; bases outside the gene matches: 6. Germline CDR1 reads SGHRS; CDR2 reads YFSETQ. This CDR3 has 13 amino acids. DNA of the CDR3: TGCGCCAGCAGCTTGCAGGGGGCGCGGCTAGCTTTCTTT. It specifies CASSLQGARLAFF.

The gene calls are TRBV5-4 and TRBJ2-5; 8 bases line up with TRBD2. From germline, CDR1 is SGHNT and CDR2 YYREEE (reference sequence). After removal of 0 bases from V and 1 base from J, the junction contained 2 bases not matched to a gene. The CDR3 runs 15 residues. CDR3 bases: TGTGCCAGCAGCTTGGCGCTAGCGGGCCAAGAGACCCAGTACTTC. This gives the protein CASSLALAGQETQYF.

The rearrangement uses TRBV5-1 and TRBJ2-5, with TRBD2 matching 10 bases. The CDR3 runs 16 residues. The V gene end was trimmed by 0 bases and the J gene end by 5 bases; junction bases not matched to a gene: 7. Per the germline V gene, CDR1 is SGHRS and CDR2 is YFSETQ. CDR3 DNA: TGCGCCAGCAGCTTGGCCACTAGCGGGGCCAGGGAGACCCAGTACTTC. Translating it yields CASSLATSGARETQYF.

The chain carries TRBV19 and TRBJ2-3; maybe TRBD2 (5 bases). The CDR3 has 14 amino acids. Trimming shortened V by 6 bases and J by 2 bases, and 12 bases separated the two germline ends. CDR1 and CDR2 from the germline V gene are LNHDA and SQIVND (reference sequence). CDR3 amino acids: CASSGLGYTDTQYF. The CDR3 coding sequence is TGTGCCAGTAGCGGACTGGGCTACACAGATACGCAGTATTTT.

V usage is TRBV5-4 and J usage is TRBJ1-6, with 9 nucleotides matching TRBD1. CDR3 length equals 13 residues. V trimming: 4 bases; J trimming: 8 bases; junction bases outside the gene matches: 1. Germline CDR1 reads SGHNT; CDR2 reads YYREEE (reference sequence). The CDR3 sequence: CASSRDRDSPLHF. CDR3 nucleotides: TGTGCCAGCAGCCGGGACAGGGATTCACCCCTCCACTTT.

About this clone: No conserved phenylalanine or tryptophan is present at the end of the CDR3, so a read error is the likely explanation. Because the CDR3's place on the DNA is in doubt, the DNA is left out and the CDR3 is given as listed by TCRdb. The chain's CDR3 is CASTRQGPAKR. The V call is TRBV2, the J call TRBJ1-4; the D call in the table, TRBD1, was not verified against the DNA. Germline CDR1 reads SNHLY; CDR2 reads FYNNEI. The CDR3 extends over 11 residues, inclusive of both ends.

The count of this clone is one. This rearrangement joins TRBV6-5 to TRBJ1-2, with 7 bases lining up with TRBD1. Looked up from germline, CDR1 is MNHEY and CDR2 is SVGAGI. This CDR3 spans 15 amino acids. The V gene end was trimmed by 6 bases and the J gene end by 1 base; junction bases not matched to a gene: 8. CDR3 sequence: CASRAAAGGNYGYTF. CDR3 sequence (DNA): TGTGCCAGCAGGGCCGCCGCAGGGGGTAACTATGGCTACACCTTC.

CDR3 bases: TGTGCCAGCAGCTCGACAGGGACCTTTACCGGGGAGCTGTTTTTT. Translated, it gives CASSSTGTFTGELFF. J is TRBJ2-2 and V is TRBV5-8; 7 bases map to TRBD1. The CDR3 is 15 residues long. From germline, CDR1 is SGHTS and CDR2 YDEGEE. With 3 bases clipped from V and 5 bases from J, the junction kept 7 bases outside the gene matches.

The chain combines TRBV7-2 with TRBJ2-3; D not certain. This CDR3 has 15 residues. The V and J ends lost 5 bases and 0 bases respectively, with 12 bases between them. Germline V gene data show CDR1 as SGHTA and CDR2 as FQGNSA. This CDR3 is CASSLMETSTDTQYF. Written as DNA, the CDR3 is TGTGCCAGCAGCCTGATGGAGACTAGCACAGATACGCAGTATTTT.

The chain is built from TRBV5-1 and TRBJ2-2; 9 bases map to TRBD1. Germline assignment: CDR1 SGHRS and CDR2 YFSETQ. There are 15 residues in the CDR3. The trim removed 7 bases at V and 6 bases at J, leaving 10 bases unmatched. The CDR3 spells CASQAGTGTSGELFF. CDR3 DNA sequence: TGCGCCAGCCAAGCCGGGACAGGGACATCCGGGGAGCTGTTTTTT.

CDR3 in amino acids: CASSQFLAAGAANTIYF. CDR3 in DNA: TGTGCCAGCAGCCAATTTCTAGCCGCAGGGGCTGCGAACACCATATATTTT. The J gene is TRBJ1-3, the V gene TRBV3-1 (or the pseudogene TRBV3-2); weak D call: TRBD1 (6 bases). Trimming pared 2 bases from V and 7 bases from J, leaving 21 bases between. The CDR3 length is 17 residues. The germline V gene has CDR1 LGHDT and CDR2 YNNKEL (reference sequence).

The rearrangement joins TRBV7-2 to TRBJ1-6; 9 bases fit TRBD1. The CDR3 extends over 17 amino acids. The V gene end was trimmed by 4 bases and the J gene end by 6 bases; junction bases not matched to a gene: 10. The V gene's germline CDR1 is SGHTA and CDR2 FQGNSA. CDR3 coding DNA: TGTGCCAGCAGCTGGGGGACAGGGCGATCCCTTAATTCACCCCTCCACTTT. Translation: CASSWGTGRSLNSPLHF.

The chain has TRBV3-1 (or the pseudogene TRBV3-2) and TRBJ2-1; TRBD2 matches at 7 bases. Trimming at V came to 4 bases and at J to 8 bases, leaving 11 bases not matched to a gene. CDR1 and CDR2 from the germline V gene are LGHDT and YNNKEL (reference sequence). This CDR3 is 15 amino acids long. The chain's CDR3 is CASSPPGTMVYEQFF. CDR3 nucleotides: TGTGCCAGCAGCCCCCCCGGGACTATGGTCTATGAGCAGTTCTTC.

The rearrangement joins TRBV13 to TRBJ1-3; tentative D call: TRBD1 (5 bases). Germline V gives CDR1 PRHDT, CDR2 FYEKMQ (reference sequence). V was clipped by 3 bases and J by 0 bases, with 12 bases between them. The CDR3 runs 16 residues. The CDR3 coding sequence is TGTGCCAGCAGCTTGAGATCAGGGATCTCTGGAAACACCATATATTTT. Residues: CASSLRSGISGNTIYF.

This clone was counted once. This chain connects TRBV19 to TRBJ1-5; the D gene is possibly TRBD1 (5 bases). Germline CDR1 and CDR2: LNHDA and SQIVND (reference sequence). The CDR3 consists of 14 residues. Trimming stripped 8 bases from V and 6 bases from J, with 17 bases between. CDR3 coding DNA: TGTGCCAGTGACTGGGGAGGTACAGGTCAGCCCCAGCATTTT. Protein sequence: CASDWGGTGQPQHF.

V and J are TRBV12-5 and TRBJ1-1; 9 bases match TRBD1. Germline assignment: CDR1 LGHNT and CDR2 FRNRAP. V was clipped by 1 base and J by 5 bases; unmatched bases: 5. CDR3 length equals 15 residues. The CDR3 bases are TGTGCTAGTGGTTTGGGTTACAGGGGGCAAACTGAAGCTTTCTTT. It translates to CASGLGYRGQTEAFF.

The CDR3: CASRGTSANNEQFF. The CDR3 coding sequence is TGTGCCAGCCGCGGGACTAGCGCTAACAATGAGCAGTTCTTC. The chain uses TRBV2 and TRBJ2-1; 10 bases line up with TRBD2. Germline-derived CDR1 and CDR2 are SNHLY and FYNNEI. There are 14 residues in the CDR3. V dropped 8 bases and J dropped 5; count of bases not matched to a gene: 6.

The chain carries TRBV28 and TRBJ2-7; TRBD2 matches at 9 bases. V shed 1 base, J shed 3 bases, and the junction held 10 bases outside the gene matches. CDR3 length: 17 amino acids. Germline V CDR1 and CDR2: MDHEN, SYDVKM. This chain's CDR3 is CASSLSGTSTIFYEQYV. In DNA form, the CDR3 reads TGTGCCAGCAGTTTATCCGGGACTAGCACAATTTTCTACGAGCAGTACGTC.

V usage is TRBV2 and J usage is TRBJ2-5, with 11 bases lining up with TRBD2. CDR1 and CDR2 (germline): SNHLY, FYNNEI. The CDR3 covers 16 residues. With V trimmed by 7 bases and J by 3 bases, 10 bases remained unmatched. This CDR3 is CASNPVAGGPEETQYF. CDR3 nucleotides: TGTGCCAGCAATCCCGTAGCGGGGGGGCCTGAAGAGACCCAGTACTTC.

A few counts support this clone. V usage is TRBV18 and J usage is TRBJ1-1, with D perhaps matching TRBD1 (5 bases). V gave up 4 bases and J gave up 8 bases, with 14 bases separating them. The CDR3 has 13 amino acids. Germline CDR1 and CDR2: KGHSH and LQKENI. The CDR3 here is CASSRRQTDEAFF. In DNA form, the CDR3 reads TGTGCCAGCTCACGTAGACAGACCGACGAAGCTTTCTTT.

The chain combines TRBV18 with TRBJ2-7; D is perhaps TRBD2 (5 bases). Germline V CDR1 and CDR2: KGHSH, LQKENI. V was pared by 3 bases and J by 3 bases, with 12 bases between. The CDR3 sequence is 14 residues long. The CDR3 coding sequence is TGTGCCAGCTCACCTGGAAGCGGATTCTACGAGCAGTACGTC. Translation gives CASSPGSGFYEQYV.

V and J are TRBV18 and TRBJ2-1; TRBD2 agrees at 7 bases. This CDR3 spans 13 amino acids. Germline trimming cut 3 bases from V and 10 bases from J; bases unmatched to any gene: 6. Germline loops: CDR1 KGHSH, CDR2 LQKENI. The CDR3 coding sequence is TGTGCCAGCTCACCTGATTCTAGCGGAGAGCAGTTCTTC. Its translation: CASSPDSSGEQFF. The variable domain in full, with the rest retrieved from reference TRBV18 and TRBJ2-1, is NAGVMQNPRHLVRRRGQEARLRCSPMKGHSHVYWYRQLPEEGLKFMVYLQKENIIDESGMPKERFSAEFPKEGPSILRIQQVVRGDSAAYFCASSPDSSGEQFFGPGTRLTVL.

The V and J genes are TRBV2 and TRBJ2-7, with 11 positions matching TRBD1. The V gene's germline CDR1 is SNHLY and CDR2 FYNNEI. The CDR3 runs 15 residues. Losses at the gene ends were 6 bases for V and 4 bases for J; bases not matched to a gene: 8. The CDR3 spells CASSLGQGAVYEQYF. The CDR3 DNA follows: TGTGCCAGCAGCCTCGGACAGGGGGCTGTGTACGAGCAGTACTTC.

The V and J genes are TRBV2 and TRBJ1-2, with D unresolved. The CDR3 consists of 14 residues. Germline V CDR1 and CDR2: SNHLY, FYNNEI. V was clipped by 0 bases and J by 4 bases, with 9 bases between them. CDR3 region: CASSEAQTRYGYTF. CDR3 nucleotides: TGTGCCAGCAGTGAAGCACAGACCCGCTATGGCTACACCTTC. The full variable domain, completed using reference TRBV2 and TRBJ1-2, is EPEVTQTPSHQVTQMGQEVILRCVPISNHLYFYWYRQILGQKVEFLVSFYNNEISEKSEIFDDQFSVERPDGSNFTLKIRSTKLEDSAMYFCASSEAQTRYGYTFGSGTRLTVV.